This T cell receptor (beta chain) was retrieved from a study of blood T cells in healthy people across ages. Each donor supplied roughly 9.1 milliliters of peripheral blood. Concerning this clonotype itself: Antigen: not known. An end of the junction does not agree with germline; a read error may underlie this.

General study findings and limits: Per million T cells, TCR beta diversity dropped about linearly as age rose.

The second PCR ran roughly 7 to 12 cycles with a sample-barcoded 5' primer and J-beta primers. Any given sample supplied a minimum of 3 million CDR3-containing paired-end reads. A single record per CDR3 protein comes from TCRdb applying MiXCR to the 5' RACE reads. The sample lists 1.5 million to 1.9 million distinct CDR3 sequences; about 45% were seen once. Germline V lookup: CDR1 SSHAT, CDR2 FNYEAQ (reference sequence). The CDR3 sequence is 16 residues long. This chain links TRBV7-7 with TRBJ2-1; D uncertain. The sequencing input was blood. The sequence was obtained from a woman aged 18-35 years in good health. CDR3 nucleotides: TGTGCTAGCAGCGCTAATTTAAGGGCCTCCTACAATGAGCAGTTCTTC. Translating it yields CASSANLRASYNEQFF.